This is a list of T cell receptor beta chains from one sample in a study of cytotoxic CD8 clonotypes in ibrutinib-treated CLL. Clones were sequenced by immunoSEQ multiplex PCR, and TCRdb holds only the in-frame ones, with some missing. The sample carries roughly 36,000 clones, 69% recorded once. Sequencing was performed on PBMCs, taken before ibrutinib treatment. Receptors originate from a human donor with chronic lymphocytic leukemia. CDR3s include the opening cysteine and the closing phenylalanine or tryptophan. A D gene is named only where the DNA matches it firmly. Expanded clones get a size class; other rows say once, few or many, or leave the size out.

j_call,v_call,clone_size,d_call,cdr3_nt,cdr3_aa
TRBJ1-6,TRBV7-9,.,.,TGTGCCAGCAGCTTAGACAGTAGCTATAATTCACCCCTCCACTTT,CASSLDSSYNSPLHF
TRBJ2-7,TRBV21-1,.,.,TGTGCCAGCAGCAAAGGGTGTTGGGTTGGTGGGGTCTACGAGCAGTACTTC,CASSKGCWVGGVYEQYF
TRBJ2-3,TRBV7-6,once,.,TGTGCCAGCAGCTTAGTAGCAGTGCACCTCCTTTACACAGATACGCAGTATTTT,CASSLVAVHLLYTDTQYF
TRBJ2-3,TRBV19,once,.,TGTGCCAGTACCCGAAGAGGCACAGATACGCAGTATTTT,CASTRRGTDTQYF
TRBJ2-7,TRBV5-6,.,TRBD1,TGTGCCAGCAGCCGGGGTGGGACAGGGTACGAGCAGTACTTC,CASSRGGTGYEQYF
TRBJ2-7,TRBV27,.,TRBD2,TGTGCCAGCAGCCGTAGCGGGATGATTCCCTACGAGCAGTACTTC,CASSRSGMIPYEQYF
TRBJ2-2,TRBV28,.,.,TGTGCCAGCAGTTTATCCGGACACGCCACCGGGGAGCTGTTTTTT,CASSLSGHATGELFF
TRBJ2-1,TRBV7-3,.,.,TGTGCCAGCAGCATCACCCCGGGCCATGAGCAGTTCTTC,CASSITPGHEQFF
TRBJ1-5,TRBV19,.,.,TGTGCCAGTAGACTAGGTGGACAGCCCCAGCATTTT,CASRLGGQPQHF
TRBJ2-7,TRBV19,.,TRBD2,TGTGCCAGTAGGAAAACTAGCGGGGACTCCTACGAGCAGTACTTC,CASRKTSGDSYEQYF
TRBJ1-2,TRBV7-2,few,.,TGTGCCAGCAGCTTGAGGGTTTTTGGCGAGGGCTATGGCTACACCTTC,CASSLRVFGEGYGYTF
TRBJ2-7,TRBV4-2,.,.,TGTGCCAGCAGCCAAGTTGGCAGCTCCTACGAGCAGTACTTC,CASSQVGSSYEQYF
TRBJ2-7,TRBV5-1,.,.,TGCGCCAGCAGCTTGATCGGCCACAACTCCTACGAGCAGTACTTC,CASSLIGHNSYEQYF
TRBJ2-1,TRBV5-1,.,TRBD2,TGCGCCAGCAGCTTGTCTGTTAGCGGGAGGAATGAGCAGTTCTTC,CASSLSVSGRNEQFF
TRBJ2-5,TRBV7-2,.,.,TGTGCCAGCAGCTTCGGGACGGGGGAGACCCAGTACTTC,CASSFGTGETQYF
TRBJ1-2,TRBV29-1,few,.,TGCAGCGTTTCTGGGGATTTCTATGGCTACACCTTC,CSVSGDFYGYTF
TRBJ2-2,TRBV18,few,TRBD2,TGTGCCAGCTCACCGCCGAACCGAGCGGGAGGGCCGTCGTCGGGCGGGGAGCTGTTTTTT,CASSPPNRAGGPSSGGELFF
TRBJ1-1,TRBV18,few,.,TGTGCCAGCTCACCAATGCAGGGCGGCACTGAAGCTTTCTTT,CASSPMQGGTEAFF
TRBJ2-6,TRBV28,.,.,TGTGCCAGCAGTGCCGTGGGAAGCTCTGGGGCCAACGTCCTGACTTTC,CASSAVGSSGANVLTF
TRBJ2-1,TRBV6-5,.,TRBD1,TGTGCCAGCAGTCCGGCACAGGGGGTGGTCAATGAGCAGTTCTTC,CASSPAQGVVNEQFF
TRBJ2-2,TRBV27,.,TRBD2,TGTGCCAGCAGTCTCACCCGGGATAGCGGGGGGGCCGGGGAGCTGTTTTTT,CASSLTRDSGGAGELFF
TRBJ1-1,TRBV27,.,TRBD1,TGTGCCAGCAGTTTAGTGGGACAGGGGGCTAGGAGGAACACTGAAGCTTTCTTT,CASSLVGQGARRNTEAFF
TRBJ2-5,TRBV5-1,few,.,TGCGCCAGCAGCTTGGAAGGGGTAGAGACCCAGTACTTC,CASSLEGVETQYF
TRBJ2-5,TRBV2,.,TRBD1,TGTGCCAGCCGACGGGACAGTTTACAAGAGACCCAGTACTTC,CASRRDSLQETQYF
TRBJ2-1,TRBV6-5,.,.,TGTGCCAGCAGTGTCCTAGCGCACTACAATGAGCAGTTCTTC,CASSVLAHYNEQFF
TRBJ1-3,TRBV30,few,.,TGTGCCTGGAGCAGGGGCTCTGGAAACACCATATATTTT,CAWSRGSGNTIYF
TRBJ1-1,TRBV11-2,few,.,TGTGCCAGCAGGAAACGAGGAGGGATGAACACTGAAGCTTTCTTT,CASRKRGGMNTEAFF
TRBJ2-1,TRBV5-6,.,TRBD1,TGTGCCAGCAGCGCCACGACAGGGAACGAGCAGTTCTTC,CASSATTGNEQFF
TRBJ1-5,TRBV2,.,.,TGTGCCAGCAGTGGGGAGGCAGGGACATATCAGCCCCAGCATTTT,CASSGEAGTYQPQHF
TRBJ1-1,TRBV28,once,.,TGTGCCAGCAGTTCTGCGCAGCCGAACACTGAAGCTTTCTTT,CASSSAQPNTEAFF
TRBJ2-3,TRBV6-4,.,.,TGTGCCAGCCGCCAATGGGGGCGGTTCGACAACACAGATACGCAGTATTTT,CASRQWGRFDNTDTQYF
TRBJ2-1,TRBV7-6,.,TRBD2,TGTGCCAGCAGCTTCATAAGCGGGGGATACTACAATGAGCAGTTCTTC,CASSFISGGYYNEQFF
TRBJ2-7,TRBV15,.,TRBD2,TGTGCCACCAGCAGAGATCGGACTAGCGGCGAGCAGTACTTC,CATSRDRTSGEQYF
TRBJ1-5,TRBV19,few,.,TGTGCCAGTAGTATAGGGGGACTTAATCAGCCCCAGCATTTT,CASSIGGLNQPQHF
TRBJ1-4,TRBV4-2,.,TRBD1,TGTGCCAGCAGCCAAGATCGACAACCGGGACAGCTGTTTTTT,CASSQDRQPGQLFF
TRBJ2-3,TRBV9,.,TRBD2,TGTGCCAGCGATGAATCTAGCGGGCGTAGCACAGATACGCAGTATTTT,CASDESSGRSTDTQYF
TRBJ1-1,TRBV19,few,.,TGTGCCAGTAGTACCCGATTAGGGGTGAACACTGAAGCTTTCTTT,CASSTRLGVNTEAFF
TRBJ1-6,TRBV7-9,.,.,TGTGCCAGCAGCTTAGGTAGCTCCTATAATTCACCCCTCCACTTT,CASSLGSSYNSPLHF
TRBJ2-7,TRBV30,few,TRBD1,TGTGCCTGGAGTCTCCGGGACAGGGTGTACGAGCAGTACTTC,CAWSLRDRVYEQYF
TRBJ1-2,TRBV6-5,few,.,TGTGCCAGCAGTGGACTGAACTATGGCTACACCTTC,CASSGLNYGYTF
TRBJ2-3,TRBV7-2,.,.,TGTGCCAGCAGCCGGGACAAGACACACACAGATACGCAGTATTTT,CASSRDKTHTDTQYF
TRBJ2-2,TRBV9,.,.,TGTGCCAGCAGCAAGATTAGGACGTCCGGGGAGCTGTTTTTT,CASSKIRTSGELFF
TRBJ2-3,TRBV6-6,.,.,TGTGCCAGCACCCAATCGTCCTTCACAGATACGCAGTATTTT,CASTQSSFTDTQYF
TRBJ2-3,TRBV11-3,.,TRBD2,TGTGCCAGCAGCCCCACCGGGCGGATAGCGGGAGGAAGCACAGATACGCAGTATTTT,CASSPTGRIAGGSTDTQYF
TRBJ1-4,TRBV18,.,.,TGTGCCAGCTCACCTAGTAGGCTGGGTGAAAAACTGTTTTTT,CASSPSRLGEKLFF
TRBJ1-3,TRBV7-6,.,.,TGTGCCAGCAGCTATAGGGCCTCTGGAAACACCATATATTTT,CASSYRASGNTIYF
TRBJ2-5,TRBV28,.,TRBD1,TGTGCCAGCAGTTTTCGCGCAGGGGGCGCAGGCGAGACCCAGTACTTC,CASSFRAGGAGETQYF
TRBJ1-5,TRBV27,.,.,TGTGCCAGCAGTTTATCAGCGGGTCAGGCAAGCAATCAGCCCCAGCATTTT,CASSLSAGQASNQPQHF
TRBJ1-3,TRBV7-2,.,.,TGTGCCAGCAGCTTAGAACCGATCTCCAGCTCTGGAAACACCATATATTTT,CASSLEPISSSGNTIYF
TRBJ2-3,TRBV4-3,.,TRBD2,TGCGCCAGCAGCCAAGAACCAGCGGGAGGGCCAACAGATACGCAGTATTTT,CASSQEPAGGPTDTQYF
TRBJ2-1,TRBV6-5,.,.,TGTGCCAGCAGTCAATACAATGAGCAGTTCTTC,CASSQYNEQFF
TRBJ2-3,TRBV5-1,.,TRBD2,TGCGCCAGCCATCTAGCGGGGGACGGGACAGATACGCAGTATTTT,CASHLAGDGTDTQYF